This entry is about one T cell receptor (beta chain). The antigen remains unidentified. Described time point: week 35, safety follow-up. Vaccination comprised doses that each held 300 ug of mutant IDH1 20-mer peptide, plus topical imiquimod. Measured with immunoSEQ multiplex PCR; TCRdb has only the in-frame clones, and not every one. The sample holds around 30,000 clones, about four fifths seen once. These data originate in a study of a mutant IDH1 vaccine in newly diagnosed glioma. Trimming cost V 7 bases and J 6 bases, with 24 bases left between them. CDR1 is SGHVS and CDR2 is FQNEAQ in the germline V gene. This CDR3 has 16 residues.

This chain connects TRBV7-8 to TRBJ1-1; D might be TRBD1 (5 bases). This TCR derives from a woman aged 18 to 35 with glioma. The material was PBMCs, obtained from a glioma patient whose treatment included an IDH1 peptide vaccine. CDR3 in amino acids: CASNTGVDIIRSEAFF. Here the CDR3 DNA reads TGTGCCAGCAACACCGGGGTGGACATCATCCGATCTGAAGCTTTCTTT.